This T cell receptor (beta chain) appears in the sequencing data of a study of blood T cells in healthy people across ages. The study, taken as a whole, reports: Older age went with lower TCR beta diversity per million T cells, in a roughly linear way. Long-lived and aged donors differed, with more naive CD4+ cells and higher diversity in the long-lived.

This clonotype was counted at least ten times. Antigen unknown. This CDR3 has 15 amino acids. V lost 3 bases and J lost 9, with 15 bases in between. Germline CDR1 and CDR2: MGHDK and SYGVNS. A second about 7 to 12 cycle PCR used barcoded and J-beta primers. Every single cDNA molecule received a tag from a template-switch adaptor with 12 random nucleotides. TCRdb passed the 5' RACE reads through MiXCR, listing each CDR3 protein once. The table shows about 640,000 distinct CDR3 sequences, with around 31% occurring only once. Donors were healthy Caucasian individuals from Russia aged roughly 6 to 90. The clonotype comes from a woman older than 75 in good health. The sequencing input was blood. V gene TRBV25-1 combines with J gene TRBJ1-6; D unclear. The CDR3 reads CASSDGSPGISPLHF. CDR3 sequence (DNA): TGTGCCAGCAGTGACGGGTCTCCAGGAATTTCACCCCTCCACTTT.